What follows are 5 T cell receptor beta chains derived from one specimen sequenced in a study of Graves' ophthalmopathy and Graves' hyperthyroidism. RNA transcripts were the source from which TCR beta CDR3 regions were amplified. Second-round multiplex PCR came after first-round RT-PCR with HTBI primers. TCRdb reprocessed the multiplex PCR reads via MiXCR and lists one record per CDR3 protein. The repertoire has 620,000 or so distinct CDR3 sequences, 22% of them found once; the top ten carry approximately 7%. Sequencing used peripheral blood. The receptors were gathered from a woman aged 18-29 years with stable Graves' hyperthyroidism. Some clones in this sample may be carry-over from other donors' samples.

This clonotype was seen at least ten times. The rearrangement joins TRBV27 to TRBJ2-7; the D gene is possibly TRBD2 (5 bases). Trimming took 5 bases from V and 8 from J, leaving 13 bases between them. Germline-derived CDR1 and CDR2 are MNHEY and SMNVEV (reference sequence). The CDR3 spans 12 residues. The CDR3 DNA reads as TGTGCCAGCAGTCGGGGTGAGTCGCAGCAGTACTTC. It is translated as CASSRGESQQYF.

The table lists this clonotype with many counts. The chain recombines TRBV20-1 with TRBJ2-7; D not certain. The CDR3 spans 12 residues. The ends were cut back, 6 bases at V and 3 bases at J, with 12 bases in the middle. From germline, CDR1 is DFQATT and CDR2 SNEGSKA (reference sequence). CDR3 sequence: CSALGAYYEQYF. The DNA for the CDR3 is TGCAGTGCCCTCGGAGCGTACTACGAGCAGTACTTC.

The V call is TRBV2, the J call TRBJ1-1; TRBD1 is a possible D gene (5 bases). This CDR3 has 14 amino acids. V lost 8 bases, J lost 4 bases, and 17 bases lay in between. CDR1 is SNHLY and CDR2 is FYNNEI in the germline V gene. The CDR3 bases are TGTGCCAGCCAGATTACAGGTTCGGGCACTGAAGCTTTCTTT. It encodes CASQITGSGTEAFF.

J is TRBJ1-5 and V is TRBV12-3 or TRBV12-4; possible D gene TRBD1, 5 bases. Trimming shortened V by 5 bases and J by 7 bases, and 27 bases separated the two germline ends. This CDR3 comprises 18 residues. The CDR3 DNA follows: TGTGCCAGCAGTCCATCCCTGCTCTCTGGGGCCAACGGGCAGCCCCAGCATTTT. Protein product: CASSPSLLSGANGQPQHF.

This clonotype was seen many times. This chain connects TRBV12-3 or TRBV12-4 to TRBJ2-7; D is uncertain. The ends were cut back, 1 base at V and 7 bases at J, with 11 bases in the middle. The length of the CDR3 is 13 residues. Here the CDR3 reads CASSLEIWGEQYF. CDR3 bases: TGTGCCAGCAGTTTAGAGATATGGGGAGAGCAGTACTTC.